The TCR beta chain described here comes from a study of T-cell memory formation after mild COVID-19. The CDR3 totals 14 residues. V lost 1 base, J lost 4 bases, and 8 bases lay in between. 5'RACE with constant-segment primers built TCRalpha and TCRbeta cDNA libraries with UMIs. TCRdb fed the 5' RACE reads into MiXCR, producing one record per CDR3 protein. There are fewer than 400,000 distinct CDR3 sequences in the sample; 10% to 15% occur only once, and about a fifth lies in the top ten. The TCR sequence derives from a young man who had mild COVID-19 (a few samples of this study predate the infection). Cell type and time point are not known. The V call is TRBV12-3 or TRBV12-4, the J call TRBJ1-5; tentative D call: TRBD1 (5 bases). Source material: PBMCs or a T cell subset sorted from them (not recorded which). The CDR3 spells CASSLGQRNQPQHF. The DNA for the CDR3 is TGTGCCAGCAGTTTAGGACAGCGGAATCAGCCCCAGCATTTT.